The clone carrying this T cell receptor (beta chain) has just a few counts. This specimen belongs to a study of blood T cell repertoires in COVID-19. Looked up from germline, CDR1 is LGHNA and CDR2 is YSLEER. The CDR3 totals 16 residues. After removal of 0 bases from V and 6 bases from J, the junction contained 3 bases not matched to a gene. Here immunoSEQ multiplex PCR was the method, and the copy in TCRdb shows in-frame clones only, minus some. The sample shows 250,000 or so clones, about 85% of them seen only once. This receptor was identified in a woman aged 50 to 60 who had been exposed to COVID-19. This chain links TRBV4-3 with TRBJ2-2; 11 nucleotides agree with TRBD1. The specimen sequenced was PBMCs or T cells enriched from blood (not recorded which). The CDR3 here is CASSQEGDRGAGELFF. The CDR3 nucleotides are TGCGCCAGCAGCCAAGAGGGGGACAGGGGGGCCGGGGAGCTGTTTTTT.